The 19 T cell receptor beta chains listed next were all sequenced from one sample in a study of T cell repertoires in cytomegalovirus infection. TCRdb called the reads again in MiXCR, with one record for every CDR3 protein. The data show 300,000 to 450,000 distinct CDR3 sequences, less than 20% seen once. The sample was PBMCs. The origin of the receptors is a human donor in good health (CMV status not recorded). Some clones in this sample may be carry-over from other donors' samples.

Ten or more counts support this clonotype. The rearrangement links TRBV9 to TRBJ1-1, with a possible D match to TRBD1 (6 bases). The germline V gene encodes CDR1 SGDLS and CDR2 YYNGEE. CDR3 length: 15 residues. Trimming took 2 bases from V and 2 from J, leaving 13 bases between them. CDR3 nucleotides: TGTGCCAGCAGCGTCGATCACGGGACAAACACTGAAGCTTTCTTT. Translation: CASSVDHGTNTEAFF. Complete variable domain (other parts from reference TRBV9 and TRBJ1-1): DSGVTQTPKHLITATGQRVTLRCSPRSGDLSVYWYQQSLDQGLQFLIQYYNGEERAKGNILERFSAQQFPDLHSELNLSSLELGDSALYFCASSVDHGTNTEAFFGQGTRLTVV.

This clonotype was observed many times. This rearrangement joins TRBV25-1 to TRBJ2-7, with D unclear. This CDR3 spans 13 amino acids. Per the germline V gene, CDR1 is MGHDK and CDR2 is SYGVNS. V was pared by 8 bases and J by 2 bases, with 13 bases between. CDR3 sequence (DNA): TGTGCCAGCGGCAACACGGCGGCCTACGAGCAGTACTTC. The encoded protein is CASGNTAAYEQYF.

The CDR3 reads CASSSSNPSGGRNTQYF. The CDR3 coding sequence is TGTGCCAGCAGCTCGTCAAACCCTAGCGGGGGCCGTAATACGCAGTATTTT. The chain has TRBV7-9 and TRBJ2-3, with 10 nucleotides matching TRBD2. V shed 4 bases and J 7 bases; nucleotides not matched to a gene: 14. This CDR3 spans 17 amino acids. Germline CDR1 SEHNR, CDR2 FQNEAQ (reference sequence).

This clonotype was counted at least ten times. The V and J genes are TRBV7-2 and TRBJ1-6; 7 bases agree with TRBD1. Germline assignment: CDR1 SGHTA and CDR2 FQGNSA. The CDR3 length is 16 residues. The junction had 12 bases not matched to a gene; V was cut back by 5 bases and J by 8 bases. The CDR3: CASSADRAGAYSPLHF. DNA of the CDR3: TGTGCCAGCAGCGCTGACAGGGCGGGGGCTTATTCACCCCTCCACTTT.

The gene calls are TRBV19 and TRBJ1-5, with no clear D. V gave up 1 base and J gave up 2 bases, with 9 bases separating them. Germline V CDR1 and CDR2: LNHDA, SQIVND (reference sequence). This CDR3 has 15 amino acids. The CDR3 here is CASSIGGWGNQPQHF. The CDR3 nucleotides are TGTGCCAGTAGTATAGGGGGTTGGGGCAATCAGCCCCAGCATTTT. The full variable domain, in which reference TRBV19 and TRBJ1-5 provide the parts outside the CDR3, is DGGITQSPKYLFRKEGQNVTLSCEQNLNHDAMYWYRQDPGQGLRLIYYSQIVNDFQKGDIAEGYSVSREKKESFPLTVTSAQKNPTAFYLCASSIGGWGNQPQHFGDGTRLSIL.

There are many counts of this clonotype. V usage is TRBV7-2 and J usage is TRBJ1-2; 10 bases map to TRBD1. CDR3 length: 16 residues. Germline V gene lookup returns CDR1 SGHTA and CDR2 FQGNSA. Trimming cost V 1 base and J 8 bases; bases outside gene matches: 10. CDR3 loop: CASSLGRPGQGTGYTF. The CDR3 DNA sequence: TGTGCCAGCAGCTTAGGCCGCCCGGGACAGGGGACGGGCTACACCTTC.

In this sample, this clonotype turned up many times. V gene TRBV10-3 combines with J gene TRBJ2-1; D gene uncertain. The CDR3 runs to 11 residues. Germline V lookup: CDR1 ENHRY, CDR2 SYGVKD. V was trimmed by 4 bases and J by 6 bases, leaving 4 bases between them. The CDR3 is CAISVGNEQFF. The CDR3, as DNA: TGTGCCATCAGTGTAGGCAATGAGCAGTTCTTC.

The sample holds a few counts of this clonotype. The rearrangement links TRBV30 to TRBJ2-7, with 7 bases matching TRBD1. The CDR3 length is 13 residues. From germline, CDR1 is GTSNPN and CDR2 SVGIG (reference sequence). The V and J ends lost 0 bases and 6 bases, in that order; junction bases with no gene match: 5. The DNA for the CDR3 is TGTGCCTGGAGTGTAGGGCAGGGGGTCGAGCAGTACTTC. It specifies CAWSVGQGVEQYF. Full variable domain (missing parts from reference TRBV30 and TRBJ2-7): SQTIHQWPATLVQPVGSPLSLECTVEGTSNPNLYWYRQAAGRGLQLLFYSVGIGQISSEVPQNLSASRPQDRQFILSSKKLLLSDSGFYLCAWSVGQGVEQYFGPGTRLTVT.

V and J are TRBV12-3 or TRBV12-4 and TRBJ2-2; D gene unclear. V was shortened by 2 bases and J by 0 bases, with 7 bases between the two germline ends. The CDR3 length is 15 residues. The CDR3 coding sequence is TGTGCCAGCAGTTTAAGGTACCCGAACACCGGGGAGCTGTTTTTT. Protein product: CASSLRYPNTGELFF.

The chain has TRBV7-9 and TRBJ2-2; the D gene is possibly TRBD2 (5 bases). This CDR3 is 15 amino acids long. The ends were cut back, 4 bases at V and 0 bases at J, with 9 bases in the middle. Looked up from germline, CDR1 is SEHNR and CDR2 is FQNEAQ (reference sequence). CDR3 nucleotide sequence: TGTGCCAGCAGCTCCCGACTATCGAACACCGGGGAGCTGTTTTTT. This translates into CASSSRLSNTGELFF.

The chain uses TRBV20-1 and TRBJ2-1, with D hard to call. Germline-derived CDR1 and CDR2 are DFQATT and SNEGSKA (reference sequence). Trimming removed 3 bases at V and 2 bases at J, with 17 bases between. CDR3 length equals 16 residues. In DNA, the CDR3 is TGCAGTGCTAGCCCCCGGCGCTTCTCAACCTACAATGAGCAGTTCTTC. This encodes CSASPRRFSTYNEQFF.

This clonotype was seen ten or more times. The chain links TRBV11-2 to TRBJ2-5; 7 bases are shared with TRBD1. Per the germline V gene, CDR1 is SGHAT and CDR2 is FQNNGV. The V gene end was trimmed by 3 bases and the J gene end by 2 bases; junction bases not matched to a gene: 3. The CDR3 contains 14 residues. The CDR3 region is CASSFTGAQETQYF. The CDR3 nucleotides are TGTGCCAGCAGCTTTACAGGGGCGCAAGAGACCCAGTACTTC.

This clonotype was counted at least ten times. The rearrangement links TRBV6-2 or TRBV6-3 to TRBJ2-4; D is undetermined. The CDR3 is 16 residues long. Germline V gene data show CDR1 as MNHEY and CDR2 as SVGEGT. The V and J ends lost 4 bases and 0 bases respectively, with 13 bases between them. The CDR3 nucleotides read TGTGCCAGCAGTTTATTGTTCCTCCAAGCCAAAAACATTCAGTACTTC. The encoded protein is CASSLLFLQAKNIQYF.

J is TRBJ2-7 and V is TRBV20-1; D call uncertain. Germline V gene data show CDR1 as DFQATT and CDR2 as SNEGSKA (reference sequence). The CDR3 sequence is 12 residues long. Trimming stripped 4 bases from V and 2 bases from J, with 9 bases between. CDR3 sequence reads: CSAKRSPYEQYF. The CDR3 DNA reads as TGCAGTGCTAAAAGGAGCCCCTACGAGCAGTACTTC.

This clonotype appeared a few times. The rearrangement uses TRBV7-9 and TRBJ2-3, with 9 bases that match TRBD1. Per germline, CDR1 SEHNR and CDR2 FQNEAQ (reference sequence). The CDR3 has 18 amino acids. After removal of 6 bases from V and 2 bases from J, the junction contained 15 bases not matched to a gene. CDR3 nucleotides: TGTGCCAGCAGTTCCACAGGGGGCCGGGTGCCTATCACAGATACGCAGTATTTT. It encodes CASSSTGGRVPITDTQYF.

The sample holds a few counts of this clonotype. V usage is TRBV4-1 and J usage is TRBJ1-4; no reliable D call. Germline V gene data show CDR1 as MGHRA and CDR2 as YSYEKL. The CDR3 spans 13 residues. V lost 1 base and J 7 bases, leaving 7 bases between the germline ends. CDR3 bases: TGCGCCAGCAGCCAAGCTGTTCGTGAAAAACTGTTTTTT. Residues: CASSQAVREKLFF.

This rearrangement joins TRBV5-1 to TRBJ1-2, with TRBD1 matching over 7 bases. V was pared by 4 bases and J by 8 bases, with 8 bases of the junction left unmatched. Germline CDR1 is SGHRS and CDR2 is YFSETQ. The CDR3 is 13 residues long. The CDR3 spells CASSPGQSGGYTF. Here the CDR3 DNA reads TGCGCCAGCAGCCCGGGACAGTCCGGCGGCTACACCTTC.

This clonotype occurred a few times. The J gene is TRBJ1-3, the V gene TRBV5-1; no definite D call. The CDR3 is made up of 15 amino acids. Germline V gene lookup returns CDR1 SGHRS and CDR2 YFSETQ. Trimming removed 4 bases from V and 0 bases from J, with 11 bases in between. CDR3 coding DNA: TGCGCCAGCAGCCCGACTGGGGTCTCTGGAAACACCATATATTTT. Its protein product is CASSPTGVSGNTIYF.

This clonotype occurred many times. The chain combines TRBV7-9 with TRBJ2-4; 10 nucleotides line up with TRBD2. The CDR3 has 16 amino acids. Trimming took 5 bases from V and 0 from J; bases not matched to a gene: 4. Germline V gives CDR1 SEHNR, CDR2 FQNEAQ (reference sequence). The DNA for the CDR3 is TGTGCCAGCAGCGTAGGGACTAGCGTAGCCAAAAACATTCAGTACTTC. It yields the protein CASSVGTSVAKNIQYF.